The next 9 T cell receptor beta chains were all read from a single sample in a study of T-cell memory formation after mild COVID-19. TCRdb called the 5' RACE reads again in MiXCR, with one record for every CDR3 protein. The sample has about 290,000 distinct CDR3 sequences, more than 15% seen once. Material: PBMCs or a T cell subset sorted from them (not recorded which). These receptor sequences come from a man aged 18 to 30 who had mild COVID-19 (a few samples of this study predate the infection). Cell type and time point are not known.

V usage is TRBV20-1 and J usage is TRBJ1-1, with 7 bases that match TRBD1. Germline CDR1 and CDR2: DFQATT and SNEGSKA (reference sequence). The CDR3 contains 13 residues. V was clipped by 3 bases and J by 1 base; unmatched bases: 2. CDR3 bases: TGCAGTGCTAGGGGACAGCCGAACACTGAAGCTTTCTTT. Amino acids: CSARGQPNTEAFF.

This sequence joins TRBV9 and TRBJ1-1; TRBD1 aligns across 10 bases. CDR3 length: 15 residues. V gave up 4 bases and J gave up 3 bases; unmatched junction bases: 6. Germline lookup yields CDR1 SGDLS and CDR2 YYNGEE. The CDR3 protein is CASSSPGQGHTEAFF. The DNA for the CDR3 is TGTGCCAGCAGCTCCCCGGGACAGGGGCACACTGAAGCTTTCTTT.

This clonotype has just a few counts. The chain recombines TRBV7-6 with TRBJ2-1; D might be TRBD1 (5 bases). Germline V gene lookup returns CDR1 SGHVS and CDR2 FNYEAQ. The CDR3 has 13 residues. V shed 2 bases and J shed 9 bases, with 11 bases lying between them. CDR3 in DNA: TGTGCCAGCAGCTTAAGGGGTCGGTCTGAGCAGTTCTTC. It specifies CASSLRGRSEQFF.

This clonotype was detected only a few times. V gene TRBV6-2 or TRBV6-3 combines with J gene TRBJ1-5; tentatively, D is TRBD1 (5 bases). This CDR3 has 18 residues. CDR1 and CDR2 (germline): MNHEY, SVGEGT. With 5 bases removed from V and 0 bases from J, the gap between germline ends came to 20 bases. In nucleotides, the CDR3 is TGTGCCAGCAGTGGCGACGTAGGGGTAGGGACTAGCAATCAGCCCCAGCATTTT. Residues: CASSGDVGVGTSNQPQHF.

The chain couples TRBV20-1 to TRBJ2-5; D is unclear. V lost 3 bases, J lost 2 bases, and 10 bases lay in between. CDR3 size: 13 residues. Germline V gives CDR1 DFQATT, CDR2 SNEGSKA (reference sequence). The chain's CDR3 is CSASGRRQETQYF. The CDR3 bases are TGCAGTGCTAGCGGACGGCGGCAAGAGACCCAGTACTTC.

The gene calls are TRBV14 and TRBJ2-1, with no clear D. The CDR3 loop spans 16 amino acids. Trimming left V 5 bases short and J 0 bases short, with 14 bases between. Germline V lookup: CDR1 SGHDN, CDR2 FVKESK. CDR3 sequence (DNA): TGTGCCAGCAGCGGGTTTCTTACTTACTCCTACAATGAGCAGTTCTTC. It specifies CASSGFLTYSYNEQFF. Full variable domain (remainder filled in from reference TRBV14 and TRBJ2-1): EAGVTQFPSHSVIEKGQTVTLRCDPISGHDNLYWYRRVMGKEIKFLLHFVKESKQDESGMPNNRFLAERTGGTYSTLKVQPAELEDSGVYFCASSGFLTYSYNEQFFGPGTRLTVL.

This clonotype was seen a handful of times. The chain is built from TRBV12-3 or TRBV12-4 and TRBJ2-2; D is undetermined. The CDR3 runs 12 residues. Trimming pared 3 bases from V and 6 bases from J, leaving 5 bases between. CDR3: CASSFRAGELFF. In DNA form, the CDR3 reads TGTGCCAGCAGTTTTCGAGCCGGGGAGCTGTTTTTT.

The chain employs TRBV27 and TRBJ1-1; 7 bases fit TRBD1. The CDR3 sequence is 12 residues long. Germline values: CDR1 MNHEY, CDR2 SMNVEV (reference sequence). Trimming removed 3 bases from V and 6 bases from J; junction bases left unmatched: 1. The CDR3 protein is CASSFRGAEAFF. CDR3 DNA: TGTGCCAGCAGTTTCAGGGGGGCTGAAGCTTTCTTT.

A few counts support this clonotype. This sequence joins TRBV9 and TRBJ1-6; D is unclear. The CDR3 runs to 12 residues. The germline gives CDR1 SGDLS, CDR2 YYNGEE. The ends were cut back, 1 base at V and 7 bases at J, with 3 bases in the middle. The chain's CDR3 is CASSVMNSPLHF. Written as DNA, the CDR3 is TGTGCCAGCAGCGTAATGAATTCACCCCTCCACTTT.